What follows describes a single T cell receptor beta chain. This entry belongs to a study of blood T cell repertoires in COVID-19. Study summary: Whether acute or convalescent, the COVID-19 samples came from the United States, Italy and Spain. PBMCs, B-cell-depleted T cells, or T cells were the source of the cDNA or gDNA that made up the material.

This CDR3 spans 12 amino acids. V shed 1 base and J shed 7 bases, with 5 bases lying between them. Study processing details: Using reference gene primer amplification, nucleated cell counts were estimated. The data were produced by immunoSEQ multiplex PCR, yet TCRdb's version contains in-frame clones alone and is incomplete. For V, J and clone size, that table is used; D and trimming come from the DNA. The sample carries about 330,000 clones, 70% to 90% recorded once. The source is a human donor in a cohort sampled during active COVID-19. V usage is TRBV12-3 or TRBV12-4 and J usage is TRBJ1-5; a possible D gene is TRBD1 (5 bases). The sample taken for sequencing was peripheral blood. The chain's CDR3 is CASSLGGQPQHF. In DNA form, the CDR3 reads TGTGCCAGCAGTTTAGGGGGCCAGCCCCAGCATTTT.